The rows below give T cell receptor beta chains drawn from one sample of a study of cytomegalovirus exposure and HLA in healthy donors. The data were produced by immunoSEQ multiplex PCR, yet TCRdb's version contains in-frame clones alone and is incomplete. The sample holds 150,000 to 160,000 clones, more than 75% seen once. Sequencing used PBMCs. The source of these receptors is a man under 40 in good health and CMV-seropositive. Each CDR3 is given with its conserved first and last residue. A D gene is named only where the DNA matches it firmly. Clone size appears in some rows only: once, few, many, or a class for an expanded clone.

v_gene,abundance,d_gene,j_gene,CDR3aa,CDR3nt
TRBV9,NA,NA,TRBJ1-1,CASSSRSNTEAFF,TGTGCCAGCAGCTCGAGATCGAACACTGAAGCTTTCTTT
TRBV29-1,NA,NA,TRBJ2-2,CSARDTNTGELFF,TGCAGCGCCCGGGACACGAACACCGGGGAGCTGTTTTTT
TRBV28,NA,TRBD2,TRBJ2-1,CASSRSGLAGRNEQFF,TGTGCCAGCAGTCGATCGGGACTAGCGGGAAGAAATGAGCAGTTCTTC
TRBV7-8,NA,NA,TRBJ2-7,CASSLEQVLYEQYF,TGTGCCAGCAGCTTAGAGCAGGTCCTCTACGAGCAGTACTTC
TRBV7-3,NA,TRBD1,TRBJ1-2,CASSTQGADGYTF,TGTGCCAGCAGCACACAGGGGGCGGATGGCTACACCTTC
TRBV28,NA,TRBD2,TRBJ2-1,CASSSHKREGRNEQFF,TGTGCCAGCAGTTCCCATAAGCGGGAGGGTAGGAATGAGCAGTTCTTC
TRBV5-4,once,TRBD2,TRBJ2-7,CASSSPAASGIVEQYF,TGTGCCAGCAGCTCCCCCGCGGCTAGCGGGATAGTCGAGCAGTACTTC
TRBV6-1,NA,NA,TRBJ1-4,CASSTHYRDEKLFF,TGTGCCAGCAGTACCCATTACAGGGATGAAAAACTGTTTTTT
TRBV11-2,NA,TRBD2,TRBJ2-3,CASSLPSAGGPGDTQYF,TGTGCCAGCAGCTTGCCAAGTGCGGGAGGGCCCGGAGATACGCAGTATTTT
TRBV25-1,NA,TRBD1,TRBJ2-7,CASSDFSGTGSYEQYF,TGTGCCAGCAGTGACTTCTCCGGGACAGGCTCCTACGAGCAGTACTTC
TRBV2,NA,NA,TRBJ1-5,CASSEEGPLDRHF,TGTGCCAGCAGTGAAGAAGGCCCCCTAGACCGGCATTTT
TRBV7-2,NA,TRBD1,TRBJ1-5,CASSPTGTYQPQHF,TGTGCCAGCAGCCCGACAGGGACTTATCAGCCCCAGCATTTT
TRBV15,NA,TRBD1,TRBJ1-4,CATSVRQGSGNEKLFF,TGTGCCACCAGCGTAAGACAGGGTTCGGGTAATGAAAAACTGTTTTTT
TRBV28,NA,NA,TRBJ2-7,CASSLNSGTPCEQYF,TGTGCCAGCAGTTTAAATTCCGGGACACCTTGCGAGCAGTACTTC
TRBV29-1,NA,TRBD2,TRBJ2-5,CSVEGTSGGLGKQETQYF,TGCAGCGTTGAAGGGACTAGCGGGGGGTTAGGGAAGCAAGAGACCCAGTACTTC
TRBV4-2,once,NA,TRBJ2-5,CASSHARRETQYF,TGTGCCAGCAGCCACGCACGTCGGGAGACCCAGTACTTC
TRBV9,NA,TRBD2,TRBJ2-7,CASSVDSGRATGEQYF,TGTGCCAGCAGCGTAGATAGCGGGAGGGCAACCGGCGAGCAGTACTTC
TRBV9,NA,NA,TRBJ2-6,CASSVFQGANVLTF,TGTGCCAGCAGTGTATTCCAGGGAGCCAACGTCCTGACTTTC
TRBV7-9,once,TRBD2,TRBJ2-2,CASSSSGRSTGELFF,TGTGCCAGCAGCTCTAGCGGGAGGAGCACCGGGGAGCTGTTTTTT
TRBV19,once,NA,TRBJ2-5,CASKGGRQQETQYF,TGTGCCAGTAAAGGGGGACGGCAACAAGAGACCCAGTACTTC
TRBV5-6,NA,TRBD2,TRBJ2-7,CASSPLGGSSYEQYF,TGTGCCAGCAGCCCGCTCGGGGGGAGCTCCTACGAGCAGTACTTC
TRBV7-9,NA,NA,TRBJ2-7,CASSSGGFSEQYF,TGTGCCAGCAGTTCCGGTGGTTTTAGCGAGCAGTACTTC
TRBV30,NA,TRBD1,TRBJ1-5,CAWGTGIINQPQHF,TGTGCCTGGGGGACAGGGATCATCAATCAGCCCCAGCATTTT
TRBV11-2,NA,TRBD1,TRBJ1-1,CASSVGTGAEAFF,TGTGCCAGCAGCGTCGGGACAGGGGCTGAAGCTTTCTTT
TRBV11-2,NA,NA,TRBJ2-1,CASSLNSHTDEQFF,TGTGCCAGCAGCTTAAATTCCCACACAGATGAGCAGTTCTTC
TRBV28,NA,NA,TRBJ1-2,CASSLRSPPAGGYTF,TGTGCCAGCAGTTTACGATCACCCCCTGCGGGTGGCTACACCTTC
TRBV28,NA,NA,TRBJ2-7,CASITPGSPYEQYF,TGTGCCAGCATCACCCCCGGGAGCCCCTACGAGCAGTACTTC
TRBV7-2,NA,TRBD2,TRBJ2-7,CASSLDGTNLVQYF,TGTGCCAGCAGCTTAGACGGGACTAACTTAGTGCAGTACTTC
TRBV5-1,NA,TRBD2,TRBJ2-5,CASSLGTSGSRETQYF,TGCGCTAGCAGCTTGGGGACTAGCGGGAGTCGGGAGACCCAGTACTTC
TRBV6-5,NA,TRBD1,TRBJ2-7,CASSYTGTGGGEQYF,TGTGCCAGCAGTTACACTGGGACAGGGGGCGGCGAGCAGTACTTC